This TCR beta chain was retrieved from a study of cytomegalovirus exposure and HLA in healthy donors. Study findings and constraints: Researchers catalogued approximately 170 TCR beta chains as cytomegalovirus-associated.

Note on this clone: Its antigen is as yet unknown. At one of its ends the junction is not consistent with the germline gene, which may arise from a read error.

13 Jbeta primers and 60 Vbeta primers were used for the PCR. Assay: immunoSEQ multiplex PCR; the TCRdb copy retains only in-frame clones and omits some. The sample holds under 300,000 clones; 81% are singletons and the top ten take about 7.3%. This CDR3 contains 17 residues. Germline CDR1 is LNHNV and CDR2 is YYDKDF (reference sequence). This chain uses TRBV15 with TRBJ2-3, with a possible D match to TRBD2 (6 bases). This receptor was obtained from a woman aged 55-75 years in good health and CMV-seropositive. Specimen: PBMCs. The CDR3 DNA is TGTGCCACCCGCAGTATTGAAGGGGCCCTCGCGGGGTGGACGCAGTATTTT. It yields the protein CATRSIEGALAGWTQYF. The variable domain in full, with the rest retrieved from reference TRBV15 and TRBJ2-3, is DAMVIQNPRYQVTQFGKPVTLSCSQTLNHNVMYWYQQKSSQAPKLLFHYYDKDFNNEADTPDNFQSRRPNTSFCFLDIRSPGLGDTAMYLCATRSIEGALAGWTQYFGPGTRLTVL.